The 9 T cell receptor beta chains below come from one sample, sequenced in a study of blood T cell repertoires in COVID-19. The method was immunoSEQ multiplex PCR; TCRdb's version includes in-frame clones alone and lacks a portion of them. The sample shows hundreds of thousands of clones, 85% to 90% of them seen only once. Sequencing was done on a sample of PBMCs or T cells enriched from blood (not recorded which). These receptors were collected from a young man who had recovered from COVID-19.

The CDR3 is CASSERREGNEQFF. CDR3 coding DNA: TGTGCCAGCAGTGAAAGGCGGGAGGGTAATGAGCAGTTCTTC. The chain has TRBV2 and TRBJ2-1; TRBD2 matches 9 bases. V shed 2 bases and J 7 bases; nucleotides not matched to a gene: 3. Looked up from germline, CDR1 is SNHLY and CDR2 is FYNNEI. CDR3 size: 14 residues.

Worth noting for this clone: Other nucleotide sequences in the sample specify the same CDR3. The chain uses TRBV27 and TRBJ2-7; TRBD2 aligns across 8 bases. Trimming cost V 2 bases and J 2 bases; bases outside gene matches: 2. The CDR3 runs to 14 residues. CDR1 is MNHEY and CDR2 is SMNVEV in the germline V gene (reference sequence). The CDR3 here is CASSLAGGPYEQYF. The CDR3 bases are TGTGCCAGCAGTTTAGCGGGAGGTCCCTACGAGCAGTACTTC.

The CDR3 reads CASSLGSDEGGAFF. Here the CDR3 DNA reads TGTGCCAGCAGCTTAGGGTCTGACGAGGGCGGAGCTTTCTTT. The J gene is TRBJ1-1, the V gene TRBV7-2; D unclear. The V and J ends lost 1 base and 10 bases respectively, with 16 bases between them. Germline V lookup: CDR1 SGHTA, CDR2 FQGNSA. The CDR3 consists of 14 residues.

V is TRBV3-1 (or the pseudogene TRBV3-2) and J is TRBJ2-2; D may be TRBD2 (5 bases). The germline V and J ends were trimmed by 0 bases and 0 bases, with 11 bases remaining between them. The germline CDR1 and CDR2 sequences are LGHDT and YNNKEL (reference sequence). The CDR3 has 17 amino acids. CDR3 nucleotides: TGTGCCAGCAGCCAAGATTGGCCGGGAACGAACACCGGGGAGCTGTTTTTT. This gives the protein CASSQDWPGTNTGELFF.

V and J are TRBV28 and TRBJ1-1, with D possibly being TRBD1 (6 bases). This CDR3 region has 14 residues. Trimming removed 3 bases at V and 2 bases at J, with 10 bases between. The germline V gene has CDR1 MDHEN and CDR2 SYDVKM. The CDR3: CASSFAGDNTEAFF. CDR3 sequence (DNA): TGTGCCAGCAGTTTTGCAGGGGATAACACTGAAGCTTTCTTT.

The V and J genes are TRBV11-2 and TRBJ1-1, with no clear D. Germline assignment: CDR1 SGHAT and CDR2 FQNNGV. This CDR3 has 12 residues. The V and J ends lost 2 bases and 11 bases respectively, with 12 bases between them. CDR3 amino acids: CASSLLQDWAFF. In DNA form, the CDR3 reads TGTGCCAGCAGCTTACTGCAAGACTGGGCTTTCTTT. The complete variable domain, with remaining parts taken from reference TRBV11-2 and TRBJ1-1, reads EAGVAQSPRYKIIEKRQSVAFWCNPISGHATLYWYQQILGQGPKLLIQFQNNGVVDDSQLPKDRFSAERLKGVDSTLKIQPAKLEDSAVYLCASSLLQDWAFFGQGTRLTVV.

The chain couples TRBV9 to TRBJ2-7; 7 bases agree with TRBD2. Germline V gene data show CDR1 as SGDLS and CDR2 as YYNGEE. V lost 0 bases to trimming and J lost 2 bases; unmatched junction nucleotides: 5. This CDR3 comprises 15 residues. The CDR3 is CASSVGAGRAYEQYF. CDR3 coding DNA: TGTGCCAGCAGCGTAGGCGCAGGGAGGGCCTACGAGCAGTACTTC. The whole variable domain, remainder taken from reference TRBV9 and TRBJ2-7, is DSGVTQTPKHLITATGQRVTLRCSPRSGDLSVYWYQQSLDQGLQFLIQYYNGEERAKGNILERFSAQQFPDLHSELNLSSLELGDSALYFCASSVGAGRAYEQYFGPGTRLTVT.

This chain uses TRBV7-9 with TRBJ2-2, with TRBD1 identical over 9 bases. Germline V gives CDR1 SEHNR, CDR2 FQNEAQ (reference sequence). With V trimmed by 7 bases and J by 5 bases, 11 bases remained unmatched. This CDR3 has 16 residues. This CDR3 reads CASIRPGQGNTGELFF. In DNA, the CDR3 is TGTGCCAGCATACGGCCGGGACAGGGAAATACCGGGGAGCTGTTTTTT.

This chain uses TRBV6-5 with TRBJ2-5; 12 bases align to TRBD1. V was pared by 8 bases and J by 5 bases, with 9 bases of the junction left unmatched. The CDR3 spans 15 residues. In germline, CDR1 is MNHEY, CDR2 SVGAGI. The CDR3 nucleotides read TGTGCCAGCTTTCCGGGACAGGGGGCTCTGGAGACCCAGTACTTC. It translates to CASFPGQGALETQYF.